This TCR beta chain was obtained from a study of T cell responses to AZD1222 COVID-19 vaccine. Notes on the study in general: Sampling captured repertoires only after the peak T cell response. Spike-specific TCR repertoires showed rising breadth and depth after two AZD1222 doses.

Turning to this clone: Antigen unknown.

The germline V gene encodes CDR1 MDHEN and CDR2 SYDVKM. Trimming stripped 5 bases from V and 0 bases from J, with 14 bases between. CDR3 size: 17 residues. Data came from immunoSEQ multiplex PCR; TCRdb stores just in-frame clones and leaves some out. The sample contains roughly 95,000 clones, approximately 87% of which appear only once. The source of this sequence is an adult in good health. J is TRBJ2-6 and V is TRBV28, with a tentative D call TRBD1 (6 bases). The material sequenced was peripheral blood, taken on day 0 of AZD1222 vaccination. For the CDR3, the DNA is TGTGCCAGCAGTACCGGGACAACTCACTCTGGGGCCAACGTCCTGACTTTC. As protein: CASSTGTTHSGANVLTF.